This T cell receptor beta chain is drawn from a study of blood T cell repertoires in COVID-19. The data were produced by immunoSEQ multiplex PCR, yet TCRdb's version contains in-frame clones alone and is incomplete. Counted here are 100,000 to 150,000 clones, 60% to 80% occurring once; the ten biggest clones make up 5.5%. Germline assignment: CDR1 MGHRA and CDR2 YSYEKL. The CDR3 has 15 residues. V lost 0 bases, J lost 4 bases, and 12 bases lay in between. This chain uses TRBV4-1 with TRBJ1-2, with D possibly being TRBD1 (6 bases). The TCR originated in a man aged 55 to 70 with acute or convalescent COVID-19. The sequencing input was peripheral blood. The CDR3 loop is CASSQDEGVPYGYTF. The DNA for the CDR3 is TGCGCCAGCAGCCAAGATGAGGGGGTCCCCTATGGCTACACCTTC.